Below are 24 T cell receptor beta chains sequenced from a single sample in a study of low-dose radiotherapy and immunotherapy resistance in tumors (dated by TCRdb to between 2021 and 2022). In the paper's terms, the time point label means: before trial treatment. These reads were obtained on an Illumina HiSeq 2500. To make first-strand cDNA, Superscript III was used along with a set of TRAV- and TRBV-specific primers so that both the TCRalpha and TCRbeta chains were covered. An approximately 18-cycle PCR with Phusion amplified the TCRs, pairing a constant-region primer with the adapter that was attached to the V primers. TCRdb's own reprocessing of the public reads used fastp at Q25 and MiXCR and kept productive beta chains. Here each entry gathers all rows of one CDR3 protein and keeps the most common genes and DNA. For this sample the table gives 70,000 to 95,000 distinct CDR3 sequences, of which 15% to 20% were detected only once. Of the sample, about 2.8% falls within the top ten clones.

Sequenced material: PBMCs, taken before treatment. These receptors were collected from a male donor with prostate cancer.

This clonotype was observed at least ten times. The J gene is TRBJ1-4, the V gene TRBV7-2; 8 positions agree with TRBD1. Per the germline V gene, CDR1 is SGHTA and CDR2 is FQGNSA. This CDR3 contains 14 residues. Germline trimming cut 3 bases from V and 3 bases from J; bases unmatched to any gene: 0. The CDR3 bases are TGTGCCAGCAGCTTGGGACAGGCTAATGAAAAACTGTTTTTT. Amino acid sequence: CASSLGQANEKLFF.

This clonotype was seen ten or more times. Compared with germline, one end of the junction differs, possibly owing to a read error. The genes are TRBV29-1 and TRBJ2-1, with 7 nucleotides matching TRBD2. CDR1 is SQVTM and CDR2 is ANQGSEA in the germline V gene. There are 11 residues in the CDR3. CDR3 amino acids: CSFQKAGRPTF. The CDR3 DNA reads TGCAGCTTTCAAAAAGCGGGGCGGCCCACATTC.

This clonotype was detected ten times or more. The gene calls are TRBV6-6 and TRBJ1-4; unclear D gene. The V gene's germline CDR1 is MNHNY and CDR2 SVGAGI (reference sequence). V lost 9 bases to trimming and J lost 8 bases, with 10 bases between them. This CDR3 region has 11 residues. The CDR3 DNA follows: TGTGCCAGTGGAGTTGGCGAAAAACTGTTTTTT. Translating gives CASGVGEKLFF.

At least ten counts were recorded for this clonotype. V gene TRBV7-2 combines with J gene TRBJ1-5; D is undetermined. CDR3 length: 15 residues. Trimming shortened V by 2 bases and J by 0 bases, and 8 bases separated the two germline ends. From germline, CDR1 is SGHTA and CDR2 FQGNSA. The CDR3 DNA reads TGTGCCAGCAGCTTAATCCCAAATAGCAATCAGCCCCAGCATTTT. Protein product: CASSLIPNSNQPQHF.

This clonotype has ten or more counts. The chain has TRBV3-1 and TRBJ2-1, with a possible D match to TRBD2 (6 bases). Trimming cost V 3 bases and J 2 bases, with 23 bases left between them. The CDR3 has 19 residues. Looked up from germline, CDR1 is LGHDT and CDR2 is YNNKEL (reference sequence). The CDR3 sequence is CASSQGDVLAGSTYNEQFF. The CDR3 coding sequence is TGTGCCAGCAGCCAGGGCGATGTCCTGGCGGGGTCTACCTACAATGAGCAGTTCTTC.

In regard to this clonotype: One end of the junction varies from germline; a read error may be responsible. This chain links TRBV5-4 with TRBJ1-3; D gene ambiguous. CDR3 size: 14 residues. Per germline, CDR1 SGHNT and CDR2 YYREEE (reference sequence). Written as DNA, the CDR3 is TGTGCCAGCAGCTTGGCTGTAGGCGACAACACCATACATTTT. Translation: CASSLAVGDNTIHF.

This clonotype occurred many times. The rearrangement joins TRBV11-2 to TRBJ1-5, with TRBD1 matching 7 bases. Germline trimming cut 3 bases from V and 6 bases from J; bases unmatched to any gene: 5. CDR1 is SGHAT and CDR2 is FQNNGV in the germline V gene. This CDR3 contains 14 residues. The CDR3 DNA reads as TGTGCCAGCAGCTTCGAGGGGGCCGGTCAGCCCCAGCATTTT. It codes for CASSFEGAGQPQHF.

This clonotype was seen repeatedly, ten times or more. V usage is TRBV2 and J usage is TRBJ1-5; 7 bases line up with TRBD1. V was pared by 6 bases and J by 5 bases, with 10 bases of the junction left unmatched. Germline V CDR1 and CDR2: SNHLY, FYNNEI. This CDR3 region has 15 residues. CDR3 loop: CASRETGEVDQPQHF. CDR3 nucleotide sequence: TGTGCCAGCAGGGAAACAGGGGAGGTGGATCAGCCCCAGCATTTT.

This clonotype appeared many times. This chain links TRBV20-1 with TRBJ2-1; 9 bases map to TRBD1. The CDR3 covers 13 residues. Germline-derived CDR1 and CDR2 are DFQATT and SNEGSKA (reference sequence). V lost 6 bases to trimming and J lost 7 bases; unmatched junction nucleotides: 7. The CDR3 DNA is TGCAGTGCCGCCGGGACAGGGCCAAATGAGCAGTTCTTC. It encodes CSAAGTGPNEQFF.

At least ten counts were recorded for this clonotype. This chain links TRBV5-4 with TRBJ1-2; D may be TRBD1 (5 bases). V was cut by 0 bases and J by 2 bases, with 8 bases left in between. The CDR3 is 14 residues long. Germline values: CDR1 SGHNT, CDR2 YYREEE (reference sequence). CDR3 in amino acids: CASSLVRGNYGYTF. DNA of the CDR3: TGTGCCAGCAGCTTGGTCCGGGGGAACTATGGCTACACCTTC.

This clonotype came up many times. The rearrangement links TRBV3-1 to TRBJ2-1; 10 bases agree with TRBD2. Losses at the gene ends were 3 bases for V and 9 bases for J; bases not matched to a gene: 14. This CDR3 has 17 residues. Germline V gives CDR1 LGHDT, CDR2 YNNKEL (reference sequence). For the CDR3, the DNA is TGTGCCAGCAGCCACCTCGTTGGGGTAGCGGGGGGAGGTGAGCAGTTCTTC. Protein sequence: CASSHLVGVAGGGEQFF.

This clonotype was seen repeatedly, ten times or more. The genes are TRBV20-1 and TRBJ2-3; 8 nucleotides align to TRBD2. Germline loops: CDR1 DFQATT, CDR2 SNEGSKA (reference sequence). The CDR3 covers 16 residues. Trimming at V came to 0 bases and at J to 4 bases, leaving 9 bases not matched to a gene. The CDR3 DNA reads TGCAGTGCTAGAGATCCCCGGGGGGGTATCGCAGATACGCAGTATTTT. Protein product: CSARDPRGGIADTQYF.

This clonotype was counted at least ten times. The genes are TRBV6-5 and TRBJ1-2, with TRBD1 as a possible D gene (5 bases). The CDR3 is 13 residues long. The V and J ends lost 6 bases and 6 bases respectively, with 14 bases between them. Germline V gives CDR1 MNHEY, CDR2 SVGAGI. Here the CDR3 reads CASRAPGGDGYTF. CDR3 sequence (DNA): TGTGCCAGCAGGGCACCCGGGGGGGATGGCTACACCTTC.

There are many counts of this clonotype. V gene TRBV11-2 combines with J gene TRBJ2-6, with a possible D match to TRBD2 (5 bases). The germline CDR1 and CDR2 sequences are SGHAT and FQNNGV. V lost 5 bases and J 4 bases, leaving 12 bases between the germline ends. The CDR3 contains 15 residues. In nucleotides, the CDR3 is TGTGCCAGCAGCGTCCCACTAGGAGGGGCCAACGTCCTGACTTTC. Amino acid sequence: CASSVPLGGANVLTF.

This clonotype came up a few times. This chain's CDR3 is CASSYSTGSTEAFF. The CDR3 DNA follows: TGTGCCAGCAGTTACTCGACAGGGTCCACTGAAGCTTTCTTT. The chain combines TRBV6-2 or TRBV6-3 with TRBJ1-1; TRBD1 matches at 7 bases. CDR3 length: 14 amino acids. Germline V gene lookup returns CDR1 MNHEY and CDR2 SVGEGT. V dropped 0 bases and J dropped 4; count of bases not matched to a gene: 2.

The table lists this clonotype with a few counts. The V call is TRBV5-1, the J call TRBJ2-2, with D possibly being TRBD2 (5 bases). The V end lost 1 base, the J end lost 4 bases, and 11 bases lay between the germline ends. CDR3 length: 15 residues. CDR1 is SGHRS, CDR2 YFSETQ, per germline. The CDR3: CASSLSLASTGELFF. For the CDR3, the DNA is TGCGCCAGCAGCTTGAGCCTAGCAAGCACCGGGGAGCTGTTTTTT.

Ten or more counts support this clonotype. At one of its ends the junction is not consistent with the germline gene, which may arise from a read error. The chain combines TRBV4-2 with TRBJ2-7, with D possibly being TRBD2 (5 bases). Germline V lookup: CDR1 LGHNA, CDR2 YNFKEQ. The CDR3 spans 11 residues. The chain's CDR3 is CASSQGSEQYF. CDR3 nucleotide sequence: TGCGCCAGCAGCCAAGGGAGTGAGCAGTACTTC.

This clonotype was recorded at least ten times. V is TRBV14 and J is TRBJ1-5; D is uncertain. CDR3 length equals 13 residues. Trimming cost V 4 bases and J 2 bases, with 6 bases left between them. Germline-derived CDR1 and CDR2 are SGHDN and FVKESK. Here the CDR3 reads CASSRMGNQPQHF. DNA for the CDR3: TGTGCCAGCAGCCGGATGGGCAATCAGCCCCAGCATTTT.

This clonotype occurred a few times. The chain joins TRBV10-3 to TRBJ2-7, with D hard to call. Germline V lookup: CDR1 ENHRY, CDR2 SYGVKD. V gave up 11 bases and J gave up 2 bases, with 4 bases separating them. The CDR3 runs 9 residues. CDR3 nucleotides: TGTGCCGCCCCCTACGAGCAGTACTTC. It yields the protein CAAPYEQYF.

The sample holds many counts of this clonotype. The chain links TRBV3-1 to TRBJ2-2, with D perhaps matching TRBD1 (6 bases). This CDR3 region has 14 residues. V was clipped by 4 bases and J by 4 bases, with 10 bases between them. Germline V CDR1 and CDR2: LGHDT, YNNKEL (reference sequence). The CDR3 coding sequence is TGTGCCAGCAGCCCGGACAGTGCCACCGGGGAGCTGTTTTTT. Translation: CASSPDSATGELFF.

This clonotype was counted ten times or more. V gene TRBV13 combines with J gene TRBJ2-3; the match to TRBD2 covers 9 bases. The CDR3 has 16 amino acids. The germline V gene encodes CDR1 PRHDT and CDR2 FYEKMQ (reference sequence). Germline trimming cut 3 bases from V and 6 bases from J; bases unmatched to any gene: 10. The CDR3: CASSFSAGGALDTQYF. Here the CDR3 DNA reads TGTGCCAGCAGCTTTTCTGCGGGGGGGGCGTTGGATACGCAGTATTTT. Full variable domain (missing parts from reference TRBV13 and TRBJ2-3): AAGVIQSPRHLIKEKRETATLKCYPIPRHDTVYWYQQGPGQDPQFLISFYEKMQSDKGSIPDRFSAQQFSDYHSELNMSSLELGDSALYFCASSFSAGGALDTQYFGPGTRLTVL.

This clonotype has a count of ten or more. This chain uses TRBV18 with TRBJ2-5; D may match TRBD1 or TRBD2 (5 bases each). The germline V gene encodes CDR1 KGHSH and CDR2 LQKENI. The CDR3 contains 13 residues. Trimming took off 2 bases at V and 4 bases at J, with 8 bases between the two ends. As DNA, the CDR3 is TGTGCCAGCTCACCAGTAGGGACAGAGACCCAGTACTTC. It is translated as CASSPVGTETQYF.

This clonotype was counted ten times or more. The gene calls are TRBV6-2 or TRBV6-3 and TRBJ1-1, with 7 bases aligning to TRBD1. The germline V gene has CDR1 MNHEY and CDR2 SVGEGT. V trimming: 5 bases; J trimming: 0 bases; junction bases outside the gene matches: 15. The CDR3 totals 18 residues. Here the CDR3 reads CASSENLRLQGLNTEAFF. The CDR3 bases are TGTGCCAGCAGTGAAAATCTTCGGTTACAGGGGTTGAACACTGAAGCTTTCTTT.

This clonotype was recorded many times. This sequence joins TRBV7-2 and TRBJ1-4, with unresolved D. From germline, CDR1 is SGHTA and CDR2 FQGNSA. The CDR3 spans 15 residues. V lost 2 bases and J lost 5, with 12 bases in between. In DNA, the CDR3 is TGTGCCAGCAGCTTAATGGGCCAGAGGAATGAAAAACTGTTTTTT. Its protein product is CASSLMGQRNEKLFF. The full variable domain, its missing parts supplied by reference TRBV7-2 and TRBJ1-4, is GAGVSQSPSNKVTEKGKDVELRCDPISGHTALYWYRQSLGQGLEFLIYFQGNSAPDKSGLPSDRFSAERTGGSVSTLTIQRTQQEDSAVYLCASSLMGQRNEKLFFGSGTQLSVL.